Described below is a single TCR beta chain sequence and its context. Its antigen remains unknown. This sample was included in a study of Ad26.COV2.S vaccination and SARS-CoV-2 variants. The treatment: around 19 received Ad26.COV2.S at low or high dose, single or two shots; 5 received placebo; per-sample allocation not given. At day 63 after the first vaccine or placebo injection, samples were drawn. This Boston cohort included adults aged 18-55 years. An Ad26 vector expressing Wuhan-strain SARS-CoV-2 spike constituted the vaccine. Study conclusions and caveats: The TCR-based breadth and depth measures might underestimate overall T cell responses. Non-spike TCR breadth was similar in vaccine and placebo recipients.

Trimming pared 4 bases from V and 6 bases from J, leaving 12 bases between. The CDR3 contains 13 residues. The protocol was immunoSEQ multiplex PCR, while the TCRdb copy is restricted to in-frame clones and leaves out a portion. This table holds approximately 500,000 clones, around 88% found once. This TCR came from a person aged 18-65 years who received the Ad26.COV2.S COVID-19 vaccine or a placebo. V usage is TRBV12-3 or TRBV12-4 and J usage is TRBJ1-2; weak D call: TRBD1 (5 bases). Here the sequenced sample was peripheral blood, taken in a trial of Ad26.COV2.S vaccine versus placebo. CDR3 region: CASSSSGLDGYTF. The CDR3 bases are TGTGCCAGCAGTTCCTCGGGACTGGATGGCTACACCTTC.